One and the same sample provided the 15 T cell receptor beta chains below, sequenced in a study of blood T cells in healthy people across ages. The authors ran a second PCR of 7 to 11 cycles using a sample-barcoded 5' primer and a J-beta primer mix. TCRdb recomputed calls from the 5' RACE reads with MiXCR, one row per CDR3 protein. The table includes some 1.8 million distinct CDR3 sequences, about 39% detected once. Sample: blood. These receptors all come from a human donor in good health.

This clonotype has more than one count but fewer than ten. The rearrangement uses TRBV11-2 and TRBJ2-6; D tentatively reads TRBD1 or TRBD2 (5 bases each). This CDR3 has 16 amino acids. Germline values: CDR1 SGHAT, CDR2 FQNNGV. V gave up 10 bases and J gave up 3 bases, with 19 bases separating them. CDR3 DNA: TGTGCCACCTCGCAGAGGGGCGCAGGTGGGGCCAACGTCCTGACTTTC. Amino acids: CATSQRGAGGANVLTF.

The chain links TRBV7-2 to TRBJ1-1; D not certain. The CDR3 consists of 13 residues. V was trimmed by 2 bases and J by 5 bases, leaving 9 bases between them. Germline CDR1 SGHTA, CDR2 FQGNSA. CDR3 nucleotide sequence: TGTGCCAGCAGCTTACTACCGGGAACTGAAGCTTTCTTT. Translation: CASSLLPGTEAFF.

The rearrangement links TRBV2 to TRBJ2-7; TRBD1 matches at 7 bases. V dropped 6 bases and J dropped 0; count of bases not matched to a gene: 14. Germline-derived CDR1 and CDR2 are SNHLY and FYNNEI. There are 17 residues in the CDR3. In DNA form, the CDR3 reads TGTGCCAGCAGCGAGACAAACGGGGACAGACTCTCCTACGAGCAGTACTTC. It translates to CASSETNGDRLSYEQYF.

This clonotype was seen more than once but under ten times. V is TRBV7-2 and J is TRBJ2-4; no clear D. The DNA end favors TRBJ2-7, so the J call may be wrong. The CDR3 extends over 13 amino acids. CDR1 and CDR2 (germline): SGHTA, FQGNSA. CDR3 nucleotides: TGTGCCAGCAGCCGCCGTGGAAGCCACGAGCAGTACTTC. Amino acids: CASSRRGSHEQYF.

This clonotype was seen only a few times. CDR3 in amino acids: CASSLNMSPGGKTQYF. The CDR3 nucleotides are TGTGCCAGCAGCTTAAATATGAGTCCTGGTGGGAAGACCCAGTACTTC. The rearrangement links TRBV7-2 to TRBJ2-5; D is undetermined. This CDR3 spans 16 amino acids. Looked up from germline, CDR1 is SGHTA and CDR2 is FQGNSA. Trimming removed 2 bases at V and 6 bases at J, with 19 bases between.

This chain's CDR3 is CASSEGRHLRSNQPQHF. CDR3 nucleotide sequence: TGTGCCAGCAGCGAAGGGAGACACCTCCGGAGCAATCAGCCCCAGCATTTT. This sequence joins TRBV21-1 and TRBJ1-5. TRBV21-1 is annotated as a pseudogene. The CDR3 is 17 amino acids.

This clonotype was counted a few times. The chain joins TRBV24-1 to TRBJ2-1; 12 bases fit TRBD2. After removal of 7 bases from V and 5 bases from J, the junction contained 5 bases not matched to a gene. The germline CDR1 and CDR2 sequences are KGHDR and SFDVKD. This CDR3 is 15 amino acids long. The DNA for the CDR3 is TGTGCCACCAGCCTAGCGGGGGGGTGGAACAATGAGCAGTTCTTC. The encoded protein is CATSLAGGWNNEQFF.

The chain uses TRBV20-1 and TRBJ2-1; 12 nucleotides line up with TRBD2. Germline lookup yields CDR1 DFQATT and CDR2 SNEGSKA (reference sequence). The CDR3 consists of 16 residues. The V segment lost 4 bases and the J segment 13 bases; nucleotides outside the gene matches: 17. The CDR3 coding sequence is TGCAGTGCTACCCCCGGACTAGCGGGAAAACAAGAGACCCAGTTCTTC. It codes for CSATPGLAGKQETQFF.

This clonotype was picked up a small number of times. The chain recombines TRBV5-1 with TRBJ2-5; 10 bases are a match to TRBD1. V was pared by 4 bases and J by 1 base, with 7 bases of the junction left unmatched. The CDR3 loop spans 16 amino acids. CDR1 and CDR2 from the germline V gene are SGHRS and YFSETQ. The CDR3 region is CASSPGDRGFQETQYF. The CDR3 DNA reads as TGCGCCAGCAGCCCGGGGGACAGGGGATTCCAAGAGACCCAGTACTTC.

This clonotype was seen at least ten times. The rearrangement joins TRBV29-1 to TRBJ2-7; 8 nucleotides agree with TRBD1. Germline V CDR1 and CDR2: SQVTM, ANQGSEA. Losses at the gene ends were 4 bases for V and 8 bases for J; bases not matched to a gene: 10. This CDR3 contains 13 residues. The CDR3 sequence is CSVAGTGGSQQYF. In nucleotides, the CDR3 is TGCAGCGTTGCCGGGACAGGAGGGTCTCAGCAGTACTTC.

A few counts support this clonotype. One junction end disagrees with the germline gene, perhaps due to a read error. This sequence joins TRBV4-3 and TRBJ2-1; D remains ambiguous. Germline CDR1 LGHNA, CDR2 YSLEER. The CDR3 loop spans 13 amino acids. CDR3 bases: TGTGCCAGCAGCCAAGTCAGGTACAATGAGCAGTTCTTC. It specifies CASSQVRYNEQFF.

This clonotype was seen many times. The chain links TRBV7-2 to TRBJ1-2; a possible D gene is TRBD1 (6 bases). Trimming took 5 bases from V and 8 from J, leaving 27 bases between them. The CDR3 runs 17 residues. Germline CDR1 SGHTA, CDR2 FQGNSA. CDR3: CASSHINDGQRGEGYTF. CDR3 in DNA: TGTGCCAGCAGCCACATCAACGACGGACAGAGAGGGGAAGGCTACACCTTC.

This chain joins TRBV12-3 or TRBV12-4 and TRBJ2-4, with 7 bases matching TRBD1. V lost 5 bases to trimming and J lost 0 bases; unmatched junction nucleotides: 7. This CDR3 region has 16 residues. CDR3 in amino acids: CASSRRQGLAKNIQYF. Written as DNA, the CDR3 is TGTGCCAGCAGTAGGCGACAGGGATTAGCCAAAAACATTCAGTACTTC.

This clonotype came up a few times. V gene TRBV9 combines with J gene TRBJ1-2, with D tentatively TRBD1 (6 bases). Looked up from germline, CDR1 is SGDLS and CDR2 is YYNGEE. The V end lost 0 bases, the J end lost 4 bases, and 13 bases lay between the germline ends. The CDR3 length is 15 residues. CDR3 loop: CASSVEGQTFYGYTF. The CDR3 coding sequence is TGTGCCAGCAGCGTAGAAGGACAGACCTTCTATGGCTACACCTTC. The whole variable domain, remainder taken from reference TRBV9 and TRBJ1-2, is DSGVTQTPKHLITATGQRVTLRCSPRSGDLSVYWYQQSLDQGLQFLIQYYNGEERAKGNILERFSAQQFPDLHSELNLSSLELGDSALYFCASSVEGQTFYGYTFGSGTRLTVV.

This chain joins TRBV6-5 and TRBJ1-2; D unresolved. CDR3 length: 13 amino acids. From germline, CDR1 is MNHEY and CDR2 SVGAGI. The V and J ends lost 6 bases and 1 base respectively, with 9 bases between them. The chain's CDR3 is CASREQNNYGYTF. The DNA of the CDR3 is TGTGCCAGCAGAGAACAAAATAACTATGGCTACACCTTC.